What follows is one T cell receptor (beta chain) and its context. As for time point: blood 2 weeks post-SBRT. Treatment defined: 15 Gy SBRT to primary tumor, nephrectomy 4 weeks later. Radiation-treated patients gave blood at baseline, week 2 and week 4. The tumor was a clear cell renal cell carcinoma. Assay: immunoSEQ multiplex PCR; the TCRdb copy retains only in-frame clones and omits some. The sample holds 100,000 to 150,000 clones, around 80% seen once. The data belong to a study of radiation and T cells in renal cell carcinoma. V lost 5 bases, J lost 0 bases, and 15 bases stayed unmatched. The CDR3 has 18 amino acids. Germline CDR1 and CDR2: SGHTA and FQGNSA.

The material was blood, obtained from a patient whose treatment included radiotherapy and nephrectomy. This TCR derives from a man aged 50 to 59 with renal cell carcinoma. The chain couples TRBV7-2 to TRBJ2-7; TRBD1 agrees at 8 bases. This CDR3 reads CASSVQGAMFTRSYEQYF. CDR3 sequence (DNA): TGTGCCAGCAGCGTTCAGGGGGCGATGTTTACCCGCTCCTACGAGCAGTACTTC.